This T cell receptor (beta chain) came from a study of T cell changes during pregnancy in multiple sclerosis. Some clones are missing from TCRdb's copy, which holds only in-frame ones; the method was immunoSEQ multiplex PCR. The table includes 95,000 to 110,000 clones, 92% detected once. CDR1 is SGDLS, CDR2 YYNGEE, per germline. V shed 2 bases and J shed 2 bases, with 11 bases lying between them. The CDR3 has 15 residues. This specimen was peripheral blood, taken after pregnancy. This chain joins TRBV9 and TRBJ1-5, with D tentatively TRBD1 (5 bases). The sequence derives from a female donor with multiple sclerosis, enrolled in a pregnancy study. The CDR3 sequence: CASSVSPGGNQPQHF. The CDR3 coding sequence is TGTGCCAGCAGCGTGTCCCCGGGGGGCAATCAGCCCCAGCATTTT. Supplemented by reference TRBV9 and TRBJ1-5, the full variable domain reads DSGVTQTPKHLITATGQRVTLRCSPRSGDLSVYWYQQSLDQGLQFLIQYYNGEERAKGNILERFSAQQFPDLHSELNLSSLELGDSALYFCASSVSPGGNQPQHFGDGTRLSIL.